The text below deals with one T cell receptor beta chain. Germline CDR1 reads SEHNR; CDR2 reads FQNEAQ (reference sequence). There are 14 residues in the CDR3. The J segment lost 3 bases and the V segment lost 5 bases, leaving 4 bases of the junction unmatched. The data belong to a study of blood T cells in healthy people across ages. Combining a sample-barcoded 5' primer with a J-beta primer mix, a second PCR ran for 7 to 11 cycles. MiXCR, applied by TCRdb to the 5' RACE reads, yields one record per CDR3 protein. Of 1.5 million or so distinct CDR3 sequences listed, 35% to 45% were seen once; the top ten hold approximately 4.1%.

The rearrangement joins TRBV7-9 to TRBJ1-5; 7 bases are shared with TRBD1. Sequencing was carried out using blood. The receptor was isolated from a woman aged 18-29 years in good health. The CDR3 DNA sequence: TGTGCCAGCAGCGCAACAGGGGCCAATCAGCCCCAGCATTTT. Translating it yields CASSATGANQPQHF. Complete variable domain (other parts from reference TRBV7-9 and TRBJ1-5): DTGVSQNPRHKITKRGQNVTFRCDPISEHNRLYWYRQTLGQGPEFLTYFQNEAQLEKSRLLSDRFSAERPKGSFSTLEIQRTEQGDSAMYLCASSATGANQPQHFGDGTRLSIL.